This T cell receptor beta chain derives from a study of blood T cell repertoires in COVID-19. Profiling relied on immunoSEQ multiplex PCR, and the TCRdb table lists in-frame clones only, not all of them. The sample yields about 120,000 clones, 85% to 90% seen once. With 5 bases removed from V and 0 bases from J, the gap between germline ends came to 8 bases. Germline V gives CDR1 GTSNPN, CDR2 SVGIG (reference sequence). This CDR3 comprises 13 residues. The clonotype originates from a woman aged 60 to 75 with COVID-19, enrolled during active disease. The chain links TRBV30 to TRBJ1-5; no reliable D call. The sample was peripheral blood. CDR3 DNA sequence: TGTGCCTGGGGGAGGGATAGCAATCAGCCCCAGCATTTT. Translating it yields CAWGRDSNQPQHF.